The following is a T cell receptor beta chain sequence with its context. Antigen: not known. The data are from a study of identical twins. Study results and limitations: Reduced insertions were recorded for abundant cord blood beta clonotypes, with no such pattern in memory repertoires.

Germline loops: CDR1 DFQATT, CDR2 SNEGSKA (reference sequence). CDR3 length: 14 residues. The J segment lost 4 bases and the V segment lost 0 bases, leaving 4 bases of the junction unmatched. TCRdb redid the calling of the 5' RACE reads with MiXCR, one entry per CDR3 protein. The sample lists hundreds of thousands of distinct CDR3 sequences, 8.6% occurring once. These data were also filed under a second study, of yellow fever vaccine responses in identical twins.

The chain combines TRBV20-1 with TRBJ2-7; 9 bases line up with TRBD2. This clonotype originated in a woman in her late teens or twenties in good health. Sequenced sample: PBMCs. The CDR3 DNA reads TGCAGTGCTAGAGAGCGGGGACTAGCTTACGAGCAGTACTTC. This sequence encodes CSARERGLAYEQYF.